This is a list of T cell receptor beta chains from one sample in a study of blood T cell repertoires in COVID-19. Repertoires were generated with immunoSEQ multiplex PCR, while TCRdb's copy carries only in-frame clones and drops some. The sample has approximately 200,000 clones, about 85% seen once. The sequenced sample consisted of peripheral blood. The receptors shown here come from a woman in her thirties or forties with COVID-19, enrolled during active disease. The CDR3 runs from the conserved cysteine through the conserved F or W. The order of the fields is V gene, J gene, clone size, D gene, CDR3 protein, CDR3 DNA. D genes are given only for firm matches. Size values are once, few and many counts, or a class for expanded clones, and some rows have none.

V: TRBV12-2
J: TRBJ2-2
size: -
D: -
CDR3: CASRLQLTSGGELFF
DNA: TGTGCAAGTCGCTTACAATTGACTAGCGGCGGGGAGCTGTTTTTT

V: TRBV11-2
J: TRBJ2-7
size: -
D: TRBD2
CDR3: CASSFEAGAPYEQYF
DNA: TGTGCCAGCAGCTTTGAAGCGGGAGCCCCCTACGAGCAGTACTTC

V: TRBV19
J: TRBJ1-1
size: few
D: -
CDR3: CASSIMRSEAFF
DNA: TGTGCCAGTAGTATTATGAGGTCTGAAGCTTTCTTT

V: TRBV5-6
J: TRBJ1-1
size: -
D: -
CDR3: CASSLGAGDTEAFF
DNA: TGTGCCAGCAGCTTGGGGGCAGGGGACACTGAAGCTTTCTTT

V: TRBV19
J: TRBJ2-3
size: -
D: -
CDR3: CASTFEGTDTQYF
DNA: TGTGCCAGTACCTTTGAGGGCACAGATACGCAGTATTTT

V: TRBV9
J: TRBJ2-1
size: -
D: -
CDR3: CASSPRGGGWNEQFF
DNA: TGTGCCAGCAGCCCAAGGGGGGGAGGTTGGAATGAGCAGTTCTTC

V: TRBV3-1/TRBV3-2
J: TRBJ2-7
size: -
D: -
CDR3: CASSRGQLYEQYF
DNA: TGTGCCAGCAGCCGAGGACAGCTCTACGAGCAGTACTTC

V: TRBV12-3/TRBV12-4
J: TRBJ1-1
size: -
D: -
CDR3: CASSGTQAFF
DNA: TGTGCCAGCAGTGGGACACAAGCTTTCTTT

V: TRBV19
J: TRBJ1-2
size: -
D: TRBD1
CDR3: CASSKTGQEGYGYTF
DNA: TGTGCCAGTAGTAAAACGGGACAGGAGGGCTATGGCTACACCTTC

V: TRBV5-1
J: TRBJ2-1
size: -
D: TRBD2
CDR3: CASSTSGSSSYNEQFF
DNA: TGCGCCAGCAGCACTAGCGGGAGTTCATCCTACAATGAGCAGTTCTTC

V: TRBV5-1
J: TRBJ2-7
size: -
D: -
CDR3: CASSLGSGQVVDEQYF
DNA: TGCGCCAGCAGCTTAGGTTCTGGCCAGGTCGTCGACGAGCAGTACTTC

V: TRBV5-1
J: TRBJ2-7
size: -
D: -
CDR3: CASSQGYEQYF
DNA: TGCGCCAGCAGCCAGGGGTACGAGCAGTACTTC

V: TRBV6-4
J: TRBJ2-2
size: -
D: -
CDR3: CASSPDSYTGELFF
DNA: TGTGCCAGCAGCCCAGACAGCTACACCGGGGAGCTGTTTTTT

V: TRBV5-8
J: TRBJ2-2
size: -
D: -
CDR3: CASSLGQARTTGELFF
DNA: TGTGCCAGCAGCTTGGGACAGGCTAGGACGACCGGGGAGCTGTTTTTT

V: TRBV10-3
J: TRBJ1-1
size: -
D: -
CDR3: CAISEETYTEAFF
DNA: TGTGCCATCAGTGAGGAGACTTACACTGAAGCTTTCTTT

V: TRBV5-1
J: TRBJ1-1
size: few
D: TRBD1
CDR3: CASSRGQTWTEAFF
DNA: TGCGCCAGCAGCCGGGGACAGACGTGGACTGAAGCTTTCTTT

V: TRBV7-9
J: TRBJ2-1
size: few
D: -
CDR3: CASSSPSRVAEQFF
DNA: TGTGCCAGCAGCTCCCCATCCAGGGTGGCTGAGCAGTTCTTC

V: TRBV10-3
J: TRBJ1-3
size: -
D: -
CDR3: CAISPDSYSGNTIYF
DNA: TGTGCCATCAGCCCGGACAGTTACTCTGGAAACACCATATATTTT

V: TRBV9
J: TRBJ2-1
size: -
D: TRBD2
CDR3: CASSFSGGINNEQFF
DNA: TGTGCCAGCAGCTTTAGCGGGGGAATAAACAATGAGCAGTTCTTC

V: TRBV6-4
J: TRBJ2-1
size: -
D: TRBD1
CDR3: CASSPGTGGIEQFF
DNA: TGTGCCAGCAGCCCTGGGACAGGGGGAATTGAGCAGTTCTTC

V: TRBV7-2
J: TRBJ2-5
size: -
D: -
CDR3: CASSLVQDGETQYF
DNA: TGTGCCAGCAGCTTAGTACAGGATGGAGAGACCCAGTACTTC

V: TRBV30
J: TRBJ1-5
size: -
D: -
CDR3: CAWKGGGRTFSNQPQHF
DNA: TGTGCCTGGAAAGGGGGTGGAAGGACATTTAGCAATCAGCCCCAGCATTTT

V: TRBV4-1
J: TRBJ1-1
size: few
D: -
CDR3: CASSREGGGQLVEAFF
DNA: TGCGCCAGCAGCCGGGAGGGTGGAGGACAACTGGTCGAAGCTTTCTTT

V: TRBV7-6
J: TRBJ2-7
size: -
D: -
CDR3: CASSAAEGAVMYF
DNA: TGTGCCAGCAGCGCGGCGGAGGGGGCGGTCATGTACTTC

V: TRBV9
J: TRBJ2-1
size: -
D: TRBD2
CDR3: CASSPGLAGLSSYNEQFF
DNA: TGTGCCAGCAGCCCCGGGCTAGCGGGGTTGAGCTCCTACAATGAGCAGTTCTTC

V: TRBV11-3
J: TRBJ1-1
size: -
D: -
CDR3: CASSLSPGEPKDF
DNA: TGTGCCAGCAGCCTATCGCCGGGGGAACCCAAAGACTTT

V: TRBV5-1
J: TRBJ2-5
size: -
D: -
CDR3: CASTPGGLGETQYF
DNA: TGCGCCAGCACCCCCGGGGGGCTTGGAGAGACCCAGTACTTC

V: TRBV10-3
J: TRBJ1-1
size: -
D: TRBD1
CDR3: CAATQGAGNTEAFF
DNA: TGTGCCGCAACACAGGGGGCGGGGAACACTGAAGCTTTCTTT

V: TRBV7-2
J: TRBJ2-2
size: -
D: -
CDR3: CASNLSPGMSTGELFF
DNA: TGTGCCAGCAACCTTAGTCCGGGGATGAGCACCGGGGAGCTGTTTTTT

V: TRBV19
J: TRBJ1-4
size: -
D: TRBD1
CDR3: CASRADQGADEKLFF
DNA: TGTGCCAGTAGAGCCGATCAGGGGGCAGATGAAAAACTGTTTTTT

V: TRBV4-3
J: TRBJ1-2
size: -
D: -
CDR3: CTSSQTRSYNYGYTF
DNA: TGCACCAGCAGCCAAACTCGGTCCTATAACTATGGCTACACCTTC

V: TRBV3-1/TRBV3-2
J: TRBJ2-2
size: -
D: -
CDR3: CASSLLTGELFF
DNA: TGTGCCAGCAGTCTTCTAACCGGGGAGCTGTTTTTT

V: TRBV6-6
J: TRBJ2-7
size: -
D: TRBD2
CDR3: CASRLAGGDEQYF
DNA: TGTGCCAGCAGGTTAGCGGGTGGAGACGAGCAGTACTTC

V: TRBV3-1/TRBV3-2
J: TRBJ1-5
size: -
D: -
CDR3: CASTVRSGGGRRCLNNQPQHF
DNA: TGTGCCAGCACCGTAAGGTCGGGCGGCGGAAGGAGGTGCCTTAATAATCAGCCCCAGCATTTT

V: TRBV5-5
J: TRBJ1-5
size: -
D: -
CDR3: CASSWEQVGQPQHF
DNA: TGTGCCAGCAGCTGGGAACAGGTTGGTCAGCCCCAGCATTTT

V: TRBV27
J: TRBJ2-1
size: -
D: -
CDR3: CASRPDNYNEQFF
DNA: TGTGCCAGCAGACCCGACAACTACAATGAGCAGTTCTTC

V: TRBV19
J: TRBJ1-2
size: -
D: TRBD1
CDR3: CASSNLILQGALGYGYTF
DNA: TGTGCCAGTAGTAACCTCATATTACAGGGGGCGCTTGGCTATGGCTACACCTTC

V: TRBV6-5
J: TRBJ1-1
size: -
D: TRBD1
CDR3: CASRPWTGPREAFF
DNA: TGTGCCAGCCGACCCTGGACAGGCCCCCGTGAAGCTTTCTTT

V: TRBV4-1
J: TRBJ2-2
size: -
D: TRBD2
CDR3: CASSSTFTSGRTGELFF
DNA: TGCGCCAGCAGCTCCACGTTCACTAGCGGGAGGACCGGGGAGCTGTTTTTT

V: TRBV19
J: TRBJ1-6
size: -
D: TRBD1
CDR3: CASSLDREDSPLHF
DNA: TGTGCCAGTAGTCTGGACAGGGAAGATTCACCCCTCCACTTT

V: TRBV7-2
J: TRBJ2-7
size: -
D: TRBD1
CDR3: CASSSAGTVGQGPFYEQYF
DNA: TGTGCCAGCAGCTCAGCGGGTACGGTGGGACAGGGTCCCTTCTACGAGCAGTACTTC

V: TRBV4-3
J: TRBJ2-3
size: once
D: TRBD1
CDR3: CASSQALPGQGVTDTQYF
DNA: TGCGCCAGCAGCCAAGCCCTCCCGGGACAGGGAGTCACAGATACGCAGTATTTT

V: TRBV4-1
J: TRBJ2-1
size: medium-sized
D: -
CDR3: CASSQSPGTNTYNEQFF
DNA: TGCGCCAGCAGCCAATCCCCCGGGACAAATACCTACAATGAGCAGTTCTTC

V: TRBV4-3
J: TRBJ2-1
size: -
D: -
CDR3: CASSLIATRYNEQFF
DNA: TGCGCCAGCAGCCTGATTGCGACACGCTACAATGAGCAGTTCTTC